This paragraph reports one T cell receptor (beta chain). What it binds is not known. This sample was included in a study of blood T cells in healthy people across ages. Overall study results and limits: Unsorted PBMC material precluded a definitive naive versus antigen-experienced comparison.

A J-beta primer mix and a sample-barcoded 5' primer were used in a second PCR of about 7 to 12 cycles. Each single sample gave us at least 2.5 million CDR3-containing paired-end reads. Using its own MiXCR run on the 5' RACE reads, TCRdb lists one record per CDR3 protein. The sample consists of roughly 900,000 distinct CDR3 sequences, around 30% of them appearing once. V gave up 1 base and J gave up 0 bases, with 13 bases separating them. The CDR3 runs 18 residues. The germline CDR1 and CDR2 sequences are SEHNR and FQNEAQ (reference sequence). V usage is TRBV7-9 and J usage is TRBJ2-6, with a weak D call TRBD2 (6 bases). This receptor was taken from a woman aged 80 or over in good health. Sequences were obtained from blood. CDR3 nucleotide sequence: TGTGCCAGCAGCTTAGTCCCCCGGAGGGGCTCTGGGGCCAACGTCCTGACTTTC. This gives the protein CASSLVPRRGSGANVLTF.